Here is one T cell receptor (beta chain) with its context. Its target is not known. The data stem from a study of cytomegalovirus exposure and HLA in healthy donors. The CDR3 sequence is 14 residues long. The V gene end was trimmed by 4 bases and the J gene end by 4 bases; junction bases not matched to a gene: 6. Germline lookup yields CDR1 MDHEN and CDR2 SYDVKM. Notes on the study in general: Specificity of a few CMV-associated chains for CMV antigens was verified in vitro.

This PCR relied on a set of 60 Vbeta primers and 13 Jbeta primers. Here immunoSEQ multiplex PCR was the method, and the copy in TCRdb shows in-frame clones only, minus some. The table has around 140,000 clones, 60% to 85% seen once. The sequenced sample consisted of PBMCs. The rearrangement uses TRBV28 and TRBJ1-2; 7 bases match TRBD1. This clonotype was obtained from a man in his forties in good health and CMV-seropositive. CDR3 nucleotide sequence: TGTGCCAGCAGTTCCTCAGCAGGGGGCTATGGCTACACCTTC. It translates to CASSSSAGGYGYTF.